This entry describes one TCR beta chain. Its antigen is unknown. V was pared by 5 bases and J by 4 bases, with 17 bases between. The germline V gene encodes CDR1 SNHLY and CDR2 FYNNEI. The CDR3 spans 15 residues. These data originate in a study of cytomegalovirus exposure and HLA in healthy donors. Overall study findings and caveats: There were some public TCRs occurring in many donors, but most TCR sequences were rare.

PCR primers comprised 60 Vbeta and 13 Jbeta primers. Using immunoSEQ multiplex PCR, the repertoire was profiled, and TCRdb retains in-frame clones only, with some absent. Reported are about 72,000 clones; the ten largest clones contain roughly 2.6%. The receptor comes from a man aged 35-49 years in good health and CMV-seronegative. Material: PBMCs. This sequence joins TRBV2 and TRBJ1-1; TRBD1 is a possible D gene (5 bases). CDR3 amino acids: CASSSSGLRGTEAFF. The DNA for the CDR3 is TGTGCCAGCAGTTCGTCGGGACTAAGGGGCACTGAAGCTTTCTTT.